Below are 27 T cell receptor beta chains sequenced from a single sample in a study of cytomegalovirus exposure and HLA in healthy donors (dated by TCRdb to about 2017). Receptor amplification or capture employed the immunoSEQ multiplex PCR assay. The multiplex PCR relied on a mix of 60 forward primers for TCR Vbeta segments and 13 reverse primers for TCR Jbeta segments. TCRdb limited this immuneACCESS table to in-frame rearrangements with V and J called. A share of clones is missing; checked studies link under half to unresolved V genes, and the rest is unexplained. The sample's records list some 51,000 clones. Roughly 26% of the sample comes from the top ten. The sequenced material came from PBMCs. The origin of the receptors is a man in his forties in good health and CMV-seropositive.

This rearrangement joins TRBV7-2 to TRBJ1-1; TRBD1 matches 8 bases. The trim removed 5 bases at V and 11 bases at J, leaving 7 bases unmatched. The CDR3 is made up of 12 amino acids. Per the germline V gene, CDR1 is SGHTA and CDR2 is FQGNSA. The DNA for the CDR3 is TGTGCCAGCAGCCACCGACAGGGGACGGCTTTCTTT. Translated: CASSHRQGTAFF.

The V and J genes are TRBV5-6 and TRBJ1-2; 12 bases are a match to TRBD1. V dropped 0 bases and J dropped 4; count of bases not matched to a gene: 10. This CDR3 contains 18 residues. Germline CDR1 is SGHDT and CDR2 is YYEEEE. For the CDR3, the DNA is TGTGCCAGCAGCTTGGAGTCGGGTTGGGACAGGGGGCCCTATGGCTACACCTTC. It yields the protein CASSLESGWDRGPYGYTF.

The rearrangement uses TRBV15 and TRBJ2-1; 8 bases map to TRBD2. From germline, CDR1 is LNHNV and CDR2 YYDKDF (reference sequence). The CDR3 loop spans 17 amino acids. The V segment lost 1 base and the J segment 8 bases; nucleotides outside the gene matches: 13. The DNA for the CDR3 is TGTGCCACCAGCAGAGGGGATGAAGCGGGAGCCTGGGATGAGCAGTTCTTC. This sequence encodes CATSRGDEAGAWDEQFF.

The rearrangement joins TRBV5-1 to TRBJ2-7; a possible D gene is TRBD2 (6 bases). There are 15 residues in the CDR3. The germline V gene has CDR1 SGHRS and CDR2 YFSETQ. V was clipped by 5 bases and J by 3 bases, with 18 bases between them. The CDR3 DNA follows: TGCGCCAGCAGGCCCCCGGGACGGACTATCTACGAGCAGTACTTC. Protein: CASRPPGRTIYEQYF.

The chain combines TRBV25-1 with TRBJ2-2; 9 nucleotides agree with TRBD2. The ends lost 9 bases at V and 4 bases at J; junction bases unmatched: 6. This CDR3 contains 14 residues. In germline, CDR1 is MGHDK, CDR2 SYGVNS. The CDR3 region is CASSGSISTGELFF. The DNA for the CDR3 is TGTGCCAGTAGCGGGAGTATTAGCACCGGGGAGCTGTTTTTT.

The chain joins TRBV15 to TRBJ2-3; 10 nucleotides line up with TRBD2. J gave up 2 bases and V 4 bases, and 3 bases lay outside the gene matches. CDR3 length equals 15 residues. CDR1 and CDR2 (germline): LNHNV, YYDKDF (reference sequence). The CDR3 here is CATSTSGGLTDTQYF. In nucleotides, the CDR3 is TGTGCCACCAGCACTAGCGGGGGCCTCACAGATACGCAGTATTTT.

The chain uses TRBV28 and TRBJ2-5, with no clear D. The CDR3 consists of 11 residues. The germline V and J ends were trimmed by 7 bases and 4 bases, with 7 bases remaining between them. CDR1 and CDR2 from the germline V gene are MDHEN and SYDVKM. The CDR3 loop reads CASTSRETQYF. CDR3 coding DNA: TGTGCCAGCACGTCCAGAGAGACCCAGTACTTC. Drawing the rest from reference TRBV28 and TRBJ2-5, the complete variable domain is DVKVTQSSRYLVKRTGEKVFLECVQDMDHENMFWYRQDPGLGLRLIYFSYDVKMKEKGDIPEGYSVSREKKERFSLILESASTNQTSMYLCASTSRETQYFGPGTRLLVL.

The chain couples TRBV19 to TRBJ2-4; 12 bases map to TRBD2. The junction had 8 bases not matched to a gene; V was cut back by 2 bases and J by 6 bases. The CDR3 has 17 amino acids. CDR1 LNHDA and CDR2 SQIVND come from the germline V gene (reference sequence). In nucleotides, the CDR3 is TGTGCCAGTAGTATAAAAGCTAGCGGGGGGGCTCGAAACATTCAGTACTTC. The encoded protein is CASSIKASGGARNIQYF.

This chain links TRBV5-1 with TRBJ2-6, with D tentatively TRBD1 (5 bases). The V end lost 4 bases, the J end lost 2 bases, and 13 bases lay between the germline ends. From germline, CDR1 is SGHRS and CDR2 YFSETQ. The CDR3 covers 16 residues. Here the CDR3 DNA reads TGCGCCAGCAGCCCCCCGGACACGGCTGGGGCCAACGTCCTGACTTTC. This encodes CASSPPDTAGANVLTF.

The rearrangement links TRBV6-1 to TRBJ2-7; 7 nucleotides line up with TRBD2. Losses at the gene ends were 7 bases for V and 3 bases for J; bases not matched to a gene: 9. In germline, CDR1 is MNHNS, CDR2 SASEGT. The CDR3 has 14 residues. The CDR3 region is CASTPGGGNYEQYF. The CDR3 DNA sequence: TGTGCCAGCACCCCTGGGGGAGGGAACTACGAGCAGTACTTC.

This chain connects TRBV5-1 to TRBJ2-7; D is undetermined. Germline CDR1 and CDR2: SGHRS and YFSETQ. The CDR3 sequence is 16 residues long. V lost 2 bases and J lost 2, with 17 bases in between. The CDR3 DNA is TGCGCCAGCAGCTTCCCGATCGACGGAGATCCCTACGAGCAGTACTTC. Protein: CASSFPIDGDPYEQYF.

This sequence joins TRBV6-1 and TRBJ1-1, with TRBD1 identical over 7 bases. There are 13 residues in the CDR3. The germline CDR1 and CDR2 sequences are MNHNS and SASEGT. V gave up 7 bases and J gave up 6 bases; unmatched junction bases: 8. DNA of the CDR3: TGTGCCAGCACCCAAACGGGGACAGCTGAAGCTTTCTTT. Translated, it gives CASTQTGTAEAFF.

The chain links TRBV7-2 to TRBJ2-7; 7 bases are shared with TRBD2. The CDR3 consists of 15 residues. The junction had 5 bases not matched to a gene; V was cut back by 1 base and J by 2 bases. Germline V gene lookup returns CDR1 SGHTA and CDR2 FQGNSA. CDR3 loop: CASSLVVGGAYEQYF. Here the CDR3 DNA reads TGTGCCAGCAGCTTAGTGGTGGGAGGGGCCTACGAGCAGTACTTC.

V is TRBV18 and J is TRBJ1-4; D is ambiguous. The length of the CDR3 is 13 residues. Trimming stripped 4 bases from V and 3 bases from J, with 6 bases between. Germline assignment: CDR1 KGHSH and CDR2 LQKENI. CDR3 nucleotide sequence: TGTGCCAGCTCACTGTCCGCTAATGAAAAACTGTTTTTT. Its translation: CASSLSANEKLFF.

V usage is TRBV30 and J usage is TRBJ2-5; no reliable D call. Trimming removed 1 base from V and 4 bases from J, with 10 bases in between. The germline V gene encodes CDR1 GTSNPN and CDR2 SVGIG (reference sequence). The CDR3 covers 13 residues. The CDR3 region has the DNA TGTGCCTGGAGTGGGGCCTTACGAGAGACCCAGTACTTC. Its protein product is CAWSGALRETQYF.

The chain employs TRBV28 and TRBJ2-1, with 9 bases aligning to TRBD1. Germline values: CDR1 MDHEN, CDR2 SYDVKM. V lost 1 base to trimming and J lost 14 bases; unmatched junction nucleotides: 12. The CDR3 extends over 15 amino acids. The CDR3 loop reads CASSLLTGGAGKEFF. CDR3 nucleotide sequence: TGTGCCAGCAGTTTATTGACAGGGGGAGCTGGGAAGGAGTTCTTC.

J is TRBJ2-3 and V is TRBV18; 7 bases agree with TRBD2. Germline values: CDR1 KGHSH, CDR2 LQKENI. This CDR3 has 15 residues. Trimming removed 1 base from V and 5 bases from J; junction bases left unmatched: 6. CDR3 protein: CASSPRPGRVDTQYF. The DNA for the CDR3 is TGTGCCAGCTCACCACGGCCGGGGAGGGTAGATACGCAGTATTTT.

The chain links TRBV7-2 to TRBJ2-2; D perhaps matches TRBD2 (6 bases). CDR1 and CDR2 from the germline V gene are SGHTA and FQGNSA. V lost 1 base, J lost 6 bases, and 9 bases lay in between. The CDR3 runs to 14 residues. The CDR3 DNA sequence: TGTGCCAGCAGCTTAGATTGGGGGGCCGGGGAGCTGTTTTTT. Its protein product is CASSLDWGAGELFF.

V usage is TRBV6-5 and J usage is TRBJ1-6; D uncertain. CDR1 is MNHEY and CDR2 is SVGAGI in the germline V gene. V was shortened by 2 bases and J by 8 bases, with 13 bases between the two germline ends. The CDR3 covers 15 residues. CDR3: CASSYEIRSDSPLHF. The CDR3 DNA follows: TGTGCCAGCAGTTACGAGATCAGGTCGGATTCACCCCTCCACTTT.

The genes are TRBV7-9 and TRBJ1-1; D might be TRBD1 (5 bases). This CDR3 is built from 14 residues. V gave up 6 bases and J gave up 4 bases, with 15 bases separating them. Germline V gives CDR1 SEHNR, CDR2 FQNEAQ (reference sequence). The CDR3 bases are TGTGCCAGCAGACCCTATGGGGGGGGCACTGAAGCTTTCTTT. As protein: CASRPYGGGTEAFF.

The rearrangement links TRBV7-2 to TRBJ1-1; a possible D gene is TRBD1 (6 bases). The ends were cut back, 1 base at V and 10 bases at J, with 16 bases in the middle. Germline V gene data show CDR1 as SGHTA and CDR2 as FQGNSA. The CDR3 extends over 14 amino acids. The CDR3: CASSLGSTGSRAFF. The DNA for the CDR3 is TGTGCCAGCAGCTTAGGCTCCACAGGGAGTAGAGCTTTCTTT.

The chain carries TRBV5-3 and TRBJ2-4, with D tentatively TRBD1 (6 bases). TRBV5-3 is an ORF; its function is uncertain. Trimming removed 0 bases at V and 5 bases at J, with 9 bases between. This CDR3 has 14 residues. CDR3 nucleotides: TGTGCCAGAAGCTTGGTCAGGGGCCAAAACATTCAGTACTTC. The encoded protein is CARSLVRGQNIQYF.

The rearrangement joins TRBV18 to TRBJ1-1, with D possibly being TRBD1 (5 bases). Germline V gene data show CDR1 as KGHSH and CDR2 as LQKENI. CDR3 length equals 14 residues. V lost 6 bases and J lost 2, with 13 bases in between. The CDR3, as DNA: TGTGCCAGCTCGCCGGAGGGGAGTAACACTGAAGCTTTCTTT. This gives the protein CASSPEGSNTEAFF.

J is TRBJ2-2 and V is TRBV9; 8 nucleotides agree with TRBD2. The CDR3 sequence is 17 residues long. Germline CDR1 SGDLS, CDR2 YYNGEE. Trimming at V came to 6 bases and at J to 4 bases, leaving 14 bases not matched to a gene. The CDR3 protein is CASNPGLAGSGTGELFF. As DNA, the CDR3 is TGTGCCAGCAACCCAGGACTAGCCGGATCGGGCACCGGGGAGCTGTTTTTT.

The V and J genes are TRBV5-4 and TRBJ1-2, with D maybe TRBD1 (6 bases). V gave up 4 bases and J gave up 6 bases, with 19 bases separating them. CDR1 SGHNT and CDR2 YYREEE come from the germline V gene (reference sequence). The CDR3 sequence is 15 residues long. CDR3 residues: CASSVDSSFVNGYTF. The CDR3 nucleotides are TGTGCCAGCAGCGTGGACAGCTCCTTCGTAAATGGCTACACCTTC.

V usage is TRBV9 and J usage is TRBJ2-7, with a tentative D call TRBD1 (5 bases). CDR3 length: 16 amino acids. Trimming left V 4 bases short and J 2 bases short, with 19 bases between. Germline values: CDR1 SGDLS, CDR2 YYNGEE. CDR3 amino acids: CASSPSSSAGTYEQYF. The CDR3 DNA is TGTGCCAGCAGCCCCAGTAGTAGTGCAGGGACCTACGAGCAGTACTTC.

The chain combines TRBV15 with TRBJ2-5, with 8 bases lining up with TRBD2. V gave up 4 bases and J gave up 0 bases; unmatched junction bases: 7. Germline-derived CDR1 and CDR2 are LNHNV and YYDKDF (reference sequence). This CDR3 has 16 amino acids. CDR3 coding DNA: TGTGCCACCAGCAAGGGGATAGCGGGGTACCAAGAGACCCAGTACTTC. Translated: CATSKGIAGYQETQYF.